These 12 T cell receptor beta chains came from one sample sequenced in a study of CD8 T cells in ankylosing spondylitis. Each CDR3 protein is one row after TCRdb ran MiXCR on the 5' RACE reads. The sample contains roughly 180,000 distinct CDR3 sequences, 10% to 15% of which appear only once. Sequencing used blood, either unsorted or a sorted T cell fraction (not recorded which). The receptors come from a female donor with ankylosing spondylitis or in good health (not recorded which).

This clonotype was picked up many times. The genes are TRBV7-2 and TRBJ2-2; maybe TRBD2 (6 bases). The germline V gene has CDR1 SGHTA and CDR2 FQGNSA. This CDR3 has 15 amino acids. V lost 3 bases, J lost 5 bases, and 13 bases lay in between. The CDR3: CASSFRDSPTGELFF. For the CDR3, the DNA is TGTGCCAGCAGCTTCCGGGACTCCCCGACCGGGGAGCTGTTTTTT.

J is TRBJ1-1 and V is TRBV7-3; 7 bases agree with TRBD1. Germline loops: CDR1 SGHTA, CDR2 FQGTGA. The CDR3 spans 15 residues. The V and J ends lost 5 bases and 4 bases, in that order; junction bases with no gene match: 10. The CDR3 nucleotides are TGTGCCAGCAGCGTTACAGGGGAAGCTGGCACTGAAGCTTTCTTT. It specifies CASSVTGEAGTEAFF.

The sample holds many counts of this clonotype. The V and J genes are TRBV6-2 or TRBV6-3 and TRBJ1-5, with 10 bases that match TRBD1. V trimming: 5 bases; J trimming: 3 bases; junction bases outside the gene matches: 4. This CDR3 region has 15 residues. Per the germline V gene, CDR1 is MNHEY and CDR2 is SVGEGT. The CDR3: CASSPGQGPNQPQHF. In DNA, the CDR3 is TGTGCCAGCAGTCCGGGACAGGGGCCCAATCAGCCCCAGCATTTT.

This clonotype was observed at least ten times. V gene TRBV28 combines with J gene TRBJ2-7; 7 bases agree with TRBD1. The V gene end was trimmed by 1 base and the J gene end by 2 bases; junction bases not matched to a gene: 5. This CDR3 region has 15 residues. The germline V gene has CDR1 MDHEN and CDR2 SYDVKM. The CDR3 DNA is TGTGCCAGCAGTTTATACAGGGGTGCAGCCTACGAGCAGTACTTC. Amino acids: CASSLYRGAAYEQYF.

This clonotype was observed many times. The chain combines TRBV10-3 with TRBJ2-1, with TRBD2 matching over 11 bases. V gave up 4 bases and J gave up 4 bases; unmatched junction bases: 3. The CDR3 length is 15 residues. The V gene's germline CDR1 is ENHRY and CDR2 SYGVKD. The CDR3 protein is CAISGRTSGYNEQFF. CDR3 nucleotides: TGTGCCATCAGTGGAAGGACTAGCGGGTACAATGAGCAGTTCTTC.

This chain connects TRBV6-2 or TRBV6-3 to TRBJ1-2; D may be TRBD1 (5 bases). V lost 4 bases and J lost 2, with 8 bases in between. The CDR3 loop spans 13 amino acids. Germline values: CDR1 MNHEY, CDR2 SVGEGT. CDR3 nucleotide sequence: TGTGCCAGCAGTTCAGGGTGGAACTATGGCTACACCTTC. It specifies CASSSGWNYGYTF.

V gene TRBV7-7 combines with J gene TRBJ2-5; D is possibly TRBD1 (6 bases). The germline V gene has CDR1 SSHAT and CDR2 FNYEAQ (reference sequence). The CDR3 is 13 residues long. Trimming removed 4 bases from V and 5 bases from J, with 11 bases in between. The CDR3 bases are TGTGCCAGCAGCTATGGGGGCGCGGAGACCCAGTACTTC. Amino acids: CASSYGGAETQYF.

This clonotype was detected many times. The chain has TRBV6-1 and TRBJ1-1, with D possibly TRBD1 on 5 matching bases. Germline-derived CDR1 and CDR2 are MNHNS and SASEGT. The ends were cut back, 7 bases at V and 4 bases at J, with 22 bases in the middle. This CDR3 has 16 amino acids. Written as DNA, the CDR3 is TGTGCCAGCATCCAAAGCAGGGTTTTGAGAGGCACTGAAGCTTTCTTT. It yields the protein CASIQSRVLRGTEAFF.

V usage is TRBV7-9 and J usage is TRBJ2-7; TRBD2 agrees at 9 bases. Germline values: CDR1 SEHNR, CDR2 FQNEAQ (reference sequence). The CDR3 extends over 14 amino acids. Germline trimming cut 4 bases from V and 5 bases from J; bases unmatched to any gene: 6. CDR3 DNA sequence: TGTGCCAGCAGCTCGTTAGCGGGAGTCCACGAGCAGTACTTC. Its translation: CASSSLAGVHEQYF.

A few counts support this clonotype. The chain combines TRBV12-3 or TRBV12-4 with TRBJ2-2; perhaps TRBD1 as D (6 bases). This CDR3 is 12 amino acids long. V gave up 11 bases and J gave up 7 bases, with 14 bases separating them. The DNA of the CDR3 is TGTGCCGTACAGGGTTCAGGCGGGGAGCTGTTTTTT. It specifies CAVQGSGGELFF.

This chain links TRBV7-2 with TRBJ2-4; possible D gene TRBD1, 5 bases. V was cut by 5 bases and J by 7 bases, with 15 bases left in between. Germline values: CDR1 SGHTA, CDR2 FQGNSA. This CDR3 region has 14 residues. The CDR3 here is CASSQGFQGNIQYF. For the CDR3, the DNA is TGTGCCAGCAGCCAGGGTTTTCAAGGCAACATTCAGTACTTC.

This clonotype was counted a few times. The chain is built from TRBV10-3 and TRBJ1-1, with D unclear. The germline CDR1 and CDR2 sequences are ENHRY and SYGVKD. The germline V and J ends were trimmed by 0 bases and 1 base, with 3 bases remaining between them. CDR3 length: 13 amino acids. The CDR3 sequence is CAISESGNTEAFF. The CDR3 DNA reads TGTGCCATCAGTGAGTCAGGGAACACTGAAGCTTTCTTT.